One sample yielded the 27 T cell receptor beta chains listed below, sequenced in a study of spatial heterogeneity in lung cancer. Whole-study results and caveats: Tumors with more nonsynonymous mutations had more expanded intratumoral alpha and beta TCRs.

The time point here: sample taken at primary tumor resection. Their antigen targets remain unknown. TCRdb ran MiXCR on the 5' RACE reads and lists one entry per CDR3 protein. The table lists around 13,000 distinct CDR3 sequences, 4% to 6% of them singletons. The sequencing used lung tumor tissue, collected at surgery. These receptors originate from a male donor with early-stage non-small cell lung cancer.

This clonotype came up many times. This rearrangement joins TRBV7-3 to TRBJ1-1, with D possibly being TRBD1 (6 bases). The ends were cut back, 6 bases at V and 1 base at J, with 12 bases in the middle. The CDR3 spans 14 residues. CDR1 SGHTA and CDR2 FQGTGA come from the germline V gene. CDR3 residues: CASRQGFENTEAFF. The CDR3, as DNA: TGTGCCAGCAGGCAGGGGTTCGAGAACACTGAAGCTTTCTTT.

V is TRBV6-6 and J is TRBJ2-5; possibly TRBD2 for D (5 bases). V gave up 10 bases and J gave up 5 bases, with 17 bases separating them. From germline, CDR1 is MNHNY and CDR2 SVGAGI (reference sequence). CDR3 length: 13 residues. The CDR3 here is CATRRGIPETQYF. The CDR3 DNA reads as TGTGCCACGAGAAGAGGGATTCCCGAGACCCAGTACTTC.

There are many counts of this clonotype. The CDR3 sequence: CASSPGQGTNEQFF. CDR3 sequence (DNA): TGTGCCAGCAGTCCGGGACAGGGGACCAATGAGCAGTTCTTC. The rearrangement uses TRBV6-6 and TRBJ2-1; 10 bases align to TRBD1. The CDR3 extends over 14 amino acids. Germline CDR1 is MNHNY and CDR2 is SVGAGI (reference sequence). J was trimmed by 6 bases and V by 5 bases; bases with no gene match: 4.

This clonotype showed up many times. The V gene is TRBV3-1, the J gene TRBJ1-6; D uncertain. The V gene's germline CDR1 is LGHDT and CDR2 YNNKEL (reference sequence). The germline V and J ends were trimmed by 1 base and 0 bases, with 7 bases remaining between them. This CDR3 contains 16 residues. The CDR3 protein is CASSQGLSSYNSPLHF. CDR3 DNA: TGTGCCAGCAGCCAAGGCCTGAGCTCCTATAATTCACCCCTCCACTTT.

This clonotype has at least ten counts. This chain joins TRBV7-2 and TRBJ2-5; the D call may be TRBD1 or TRBD2 (7 bases each). The CDR3 covers 16 residues. The V gene lost 5 bases and the J gene lost 5 bases, with 21 bases spanning the gap. CDR1 and CDR2 from the germline V gene are SGHTA and FQGNSA. The CDR3 coding sequence is TGTGCCAGCAGCCCGCAGGGAGGGGGCAATCAGGAGACCCAGTACTTC. Translation gives CASSPQGGGNQETQYF.

This clonotype was observed many times. With a much larger clone just one base away, this may be a read error. The chain links TRBV3-2 to TRBJ2-5; the D call in the table, TRBD2, was not verified against the DNA. TRBV3-2 is given as a pseudogene. CDR3 length: 18 amino acids. The DNA for the CDR3 is TGTGTCGCCCTAAGACTAGCGGGAGGGCCGTATAGGCTTAAGACCCAGTACTTC. Translation: CVALRLAGGPYRLKTQYF.

This clonotype came up many times. The V gene is TRBV12-3 or TRBV12-4, the J gene TRBJ2-1; 7 bases fit TRBD2. The CDR3 totals 15 residues. Trimming removed 5 bases from V and 3 bases from J; junction bases left unmatched: 7. This CDR3 is CASSRTRGDYNEQFF. The CDR3 DNA reads TGTGCCAGCAGTCGCACCCGGGGGGACTACAATGAGCAGTTCTTC.

V gene TRBV7-9 combines with J gene TRBJ1-1, with no clear D. Trimming took 5 bases from V and 4 from J, leaving 8 bases between them. Germline assignment: CDR1 SEHNR and CDR2 FQNEAQ (reference sequence). This CDR3 has 12 residues. The CDR3 loop reads CASSPRSTEAFF. DNA of the CDR3: TGTGCCAGCAGCCCTCGCAGCACTGAAGCTTTCTTT.

This clonotype occurred many times. The rearrangement uses TRBV5-1 and TRBJ1-1; TRBD1 is a possible D gene (5 bases). V lost 3 bases and J lost 4, with 16 bases in between. This CDR3 is 15 amino acids long. Germline V gene data show CDR1 as SGHRS and CDR2 as YFSETQ. CDR3 amino acids: CASSSDASGATEAFF. The CDR3 DNA reads TGCGCCAGCAGCTCGGACGCTTCCGGGGCCACTGAAGCTTTCTTT.

Ten or more counts support this clonotype. V gene TRBV5-5 combines with J gene TRBJ1-3; no clear D gene. V lost 4 bases, J lost 4 bases, and 18 bases lay in between. This CDR3 has 16 amino acids. The germline V gene has CDR1 SGHKS and CDR2 YYEKEE (reference sequence). CDR3 region: CASSLPGAQEGNTIYF. DNA for the CDR3: TGTGCCAGCAGCCTGCCGGGAGCGCAAGAAGGAAACACCATATATTTT. Based on the CDR3 plus reference TRBV5-5 and TRBJ1-3, the full variable domain is DAGVTQSPTHLIKTRGQQVTLRCSPISGHKSVSWYQQVLGQGPQFIFQYYEKEERGRGNFPDRFSARQFPNYSSELNVNALLLGDSALYLCASSLPGAQEGNTIYFGEGSWLTVV.

This clonotype was detected a few times. V gene TRBV4-3 combines with J gene TRBJ2-2, with D maybe TRBD2 (5 bases). Per the germline V gene, CDR1 is LGHNA and CDR2 is YSLEER. The CDR3 contains 16 residues. The V end lost 0 bases, the J end lost 5 bases, and 13 bases lay between the germline ends. In nucleotides, the CDR3 is TGCGCCAGCAGCCAAGATCACCGGGGTAGTACCGGGGAGCTGTTTTTT. As protein: CASSQDHRGSTGELFF.

This sequence joins TRBV9 and TRBJ2-1; 8 bases align to TRBD2. The V and J ends lost 3 bases and 8 bases, in that order; junction bases with no gene match: 7. CDR1 is SGDLS, CDR2 YYNGEE, per germline. The CDR3 spans 14 residues. CDR3 amino acids: CASSARLARDEQFF. DNA of the CDR3: TGTGCCAGCAGCGCCCGACTAGCGAGGGATGAGCAGTTCTTC. The whole variable domain, remainder taken from reference TRBV9 and TRBJ2-1, is DSGVTQTPKHLITATGQRVTLRCSPRSGDLSVYWYQQSLDQGLQFLIQYYNGEERAKGNILERFSAQQFPDLHSELNLSSLELGDSALYFCASSARLARDEQFFGPGTRLTVL.

The genes are TRBV4-2 and TRBJ1-1; D may be TRBD1 (6 bases). The V gene's germline CDR1 is LGHNA and CDR2 YNFKEQ. This CDR3 region has 15 residues. V lost 7 bases to trimming and J lost 3 bases, with 18 bases between them. CDR3 region: CASKPTDRPHTEAFF. CDR3 DNA sequence: TGTGCCAGCAAACCGACAGACAGGCCTCACACTGAAGCTTTCTTT.

This clonotype was detected ten times or more. The chain combines TRBV18 with TRBJ2-1; 10 positions match TRBD1. Germline values: CDR1 KGHSH, CDR2 LQKENI. V dropped 0 bases and J dropped 2; count of bases not matched to a gene: 1. CDR3 length: 16 residues. The CDR3 protein is CASSPPGQGAYNEQFF. CDR3 nucleotides: TGTGCCAGCTCACCACCCGGACAGGGGGCCTACAATGAGCAGTTCTTC.

This clonotype was detected many times. This chain joins TRBV25-1 and TRBJ1-2; D might be TRBD1 (6 bases). V lost 6 bases and J 3 bases, leaving 11 bases between the germline ends. The CDR3 loop spans 13 amino acids. The germline CDR1 and CDR2 sequences are MGHDK and SYGVNS. The CDR3 DNA follows: TGTGCCAGCAGGAGGGGGGTTGACTATGGCTACACCTTC. This encodes CASRRGVDYGYTF.

This clonotype was seen more than once but under ten times. V is TRBV2 and J is TRBJ1-5; D gene ambiguous. CDR3 length equals 18 residues. In germline, CDR1 is SNHLY, CDR2 FYNNEI. V was cut by 7 bases and J by 2 bases, with 24 bases left in between. The CDR3: CASTFKFERGRGNQPQHF. CDR3 sequence (DNA): TGTGCCAGCACCTTTAAATTTGAACGAGGGAGAGGCAATCAGCCCCAGCATTTT. Complete variable domain (other parts from reference TRBV2 and TRBJ1-5): EPEVTQTPSHQVTQMGQEVILRCVPISNHLYFYWYRQILGQKVEFLVSFYNNEISEKSEIFDDQFSVERPDGSNFTLKIRSTKLEDSAMYFCASTFKFERGRGNQPQHFGDGTRLSIL.

At least ten counts were recorded for this clonotype. The rearrangement uses TRBV7-9 and TRBJ1-2; D gene uncertain. Per germline, CDR1 SEHNR and CDR2 FQNEAQ (reference sequence). CDR3 length: 13 amino acids. V gave up 3 bases and J gave up 4 bases, with 9 bases separating them. CDR3: CASSFQARYGYTF. The CDR3 DNA is TGTGCCAGCAGCTTTCAGGCCCGCTATGGCTACACCTTC.

This chain uses TRBV7-2 with TRBJ2-4; 8 bases are shared with TRBD2. Germline assignment: CDR1 SGHTA and CDR2 FQGNSA. V gave up 4 bases and J gave up 0 bases; unmatched junction bases: 8. The CDR3 spans 17 residues. This CDR3 is CASSSGISGVAKNIQYF. The CDR3 DNA is TGTGCCAGCAGCTCCGGGATTAGCGGGGTAGCCAAAAACATTCAGTACTTC.

Only a few counts were recorded for this clonotype. The V and J genes are TRBV7-8 and TRBJ2-6; D is unresolved. The CDR3 has 15 amino acids. Germline V gives CDR1 SGHVS, CDR2 FQNEAQ. Trimming stripped 2 bases from V and 0 bases from J, with 5 bases between. The CDR3 DNA is TGTGCCAGCAGCTTATACAACTCTGGGGCCAACGTCCTGACTTTC. Translated: CASSLYNSGANVLTF. Using reference TRBV7-8 and TRBJ2-6 for the parts outside the CDR3, the full variable domain is GAGVSQSPRYKVAKRGQDVALRCDPISGHVSLFWYQQALGQGPEFLTYFQNEAQLDKSGLPSDRFFAERPEGSVSTLKIQRTQQEDSAVYLCASSLYNSGANVLTFGAGSRLTVL.

This clonotype was seen ten or more times. The V and J genes are TRBV12-3 or TRBV12-4 and TRBJ1-2; 12 nucleotides align to TRBD1. V was pared by 5 bases and J by 2 bases, with 9 bases of the junction left unmatched. There are 17 residues in the CDR3. CDR3 nucleotides: TGTGCCAGCAGTCCCGGGACAGGGGGCATTTCGAACTATGGCTACACCTTC. It specifies CASSPGTGGISNYGYTF.

This clonotype is medium-sized (0.01 to 0.1%) within its sample. This rearrangement joins TRBV2 to TRBJ2-7, with D perhaps matching TRBD2 (6 bases). The CDR3 runs to 12 residues. In germline, CDR1 is SNHLY, CDR2 FYNNEI. The V end lost 8 bases, the J end lost 4 bases, and 12 bases lay between the germline ends. The DNA for the CDR3 is TGTGCCAGCTGGGGGACTGGGTACGAGCAGTACGTC. This sequence encodes CASWGTGYEQYV.

In this sample, this clonotype turned up many times. The chain recombines TRBV14 with TRBJ2-7, with a weak D call TRBD1 (5 bases). With 2 bases removed from V and 6 bases from J, the gap between germline ends came to 17 bases. The germline CDR1 and CDR2 sequences are SGHDN and FVKESK. The CDR3 consists of 15 residues. Written as DNA, the CDR3 is TGTGCCAGCAGCCAAATGAGGACAAGAGCATCCGAGCAGTACTTC. Translating gives CASSQMRTRASEQYF.

This clonotype was counted at least ten times. J is TRBJ2-5 and V is TRBV9, with 9 bases lining up with TRBD1. CDR3 size: 16 residues. The J segment lost 2 bases and the V segment lost 4 bases, leaving 9 bases of the junction unmatched. CDR1 and CDR2 from the germline V gene are SGDLS and YYNGEE. The CDR3 bases are TGTGCCAGCAGCAAAGCCGGGACAGGGAATCAAGAGACCCAGTACTTC. This sequence encodes CASSKAGTGNQETQYF. Full variable domain (rest looked up from reference TRBV9 and TRBJ2-5): DSGVTQTPKHLITATGQRVTLRCSPRSGDLSVYWYQQSLDQGLQFLIQYYNGEERAKGNILERFSAQQFPDLHSELNLSSLELGDSALYFCASSKAGTGNQETQYFGPGTRLLVL.

This clonotype was counted ten times or more. The V and J genes are TRBV7-9 and TRBJ2-7, with a weak D call TRBD1 (6 bases). The V end was cut by 3 bases, the J end by 4 bases, with 13 bases between. The CDR3 extends over 14 amino acids. Germline assignment: CDR1 SEHNR and CDR2 FQNEAQ (reference sequence). CDR3 DNA sequence: TGTGCCAGCAGCTTCTCCGGGACATATTACGAGCAGTACTTC. This sequence encodes CASSFSGTYYEQYF.

At least ten counts were recorded for this clonotype. This chain joins TRBV28 and TRBJ2-7; maybe TRBD1 (5 bases). CDR1 is MDHEN, CDR2 SYDVKM, per germline. Deletions cut 3 bases from V and 6 bases from J, with 9 bases between. The CDR3 runs 12 residues. CDR3 residues: CASSFQGSEQYV. CDR3 coding DNA: TGTGCCAGCAGTTTTCAGGGTTCCGAGCAGTACGTC.

Ten or more counts support this clonotype. This chain joins TRBV6-6 and TRBJ1-5; D might be TRBD1 (6 bases). This CDR3 has 14 amino acids. CDR1 MNHNY and CDR2 SVGAGI come from the germline V gene (reference sequence). The ends were cut back, 7 bases at V and 6 bases at J, with 16 bases in the middle. The CDR3 is CASTGGRAAQPQHF. The CDR3 DNA is TGTGCCAGCACGGGGGGCAGGGCGGCTCAGCCCCAGCATTTT.

Ten or more counts support this clonotype. V usage is TRBV4-1 and J usage is TRBJ2-7; D remains ambiguous. V dropped 1 base and J dropped 4 bases, with 11 bases sitting between them. The CDR3 has 14 residues. In germline, CDR1 is MGHRA, CDR2 YSYEKL. Here the CDR3 reads CASSQAIYGYEQYV. CDR3 nucleotide sequence: TGCGCCAGCAGCCAAGCGATTTACGGGTACGAGCAGTACGTC.